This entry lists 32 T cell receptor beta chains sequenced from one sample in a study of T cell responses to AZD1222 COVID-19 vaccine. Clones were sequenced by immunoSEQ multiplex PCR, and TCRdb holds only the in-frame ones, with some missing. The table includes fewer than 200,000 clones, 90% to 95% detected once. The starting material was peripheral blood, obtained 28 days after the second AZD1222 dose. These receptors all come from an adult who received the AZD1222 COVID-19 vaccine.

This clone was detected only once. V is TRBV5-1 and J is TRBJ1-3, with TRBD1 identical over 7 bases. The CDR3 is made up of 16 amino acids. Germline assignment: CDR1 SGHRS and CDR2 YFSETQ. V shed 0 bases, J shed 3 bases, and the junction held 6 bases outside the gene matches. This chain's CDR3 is CASSLAEGAGGNTIYF. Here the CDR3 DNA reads TGCGCCAGCAGCTTGGCCGAGGGGGCAGGTGGAAACACCATATATTTT.

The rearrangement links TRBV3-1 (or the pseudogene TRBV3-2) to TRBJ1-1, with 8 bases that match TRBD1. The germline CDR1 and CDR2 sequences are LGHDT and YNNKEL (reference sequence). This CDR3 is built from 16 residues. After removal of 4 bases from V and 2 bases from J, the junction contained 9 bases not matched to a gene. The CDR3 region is CASSRGQGRDNTEAFF. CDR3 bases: TGTGCCAGCAGCCGTGGACAGGGAAGGGATAACACTGAAGCTTTCTTT.

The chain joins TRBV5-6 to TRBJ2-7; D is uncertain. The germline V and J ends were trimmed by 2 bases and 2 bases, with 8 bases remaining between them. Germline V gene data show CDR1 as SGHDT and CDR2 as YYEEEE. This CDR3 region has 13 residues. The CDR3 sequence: CASSFDGPYEQYF. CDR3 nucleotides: TGTGCCAGCAGCTTTGACGGTCCCTACGAGCAGTACTTC.

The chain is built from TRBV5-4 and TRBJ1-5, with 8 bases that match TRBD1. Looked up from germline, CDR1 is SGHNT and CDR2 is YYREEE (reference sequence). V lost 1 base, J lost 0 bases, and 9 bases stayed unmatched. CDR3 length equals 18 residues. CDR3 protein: CASSLSLDRDVSNQPQHF. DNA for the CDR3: TGTGCCAGCAGCTTGAGTTTGGACAGGGACGTTAGCAATCAGCCCCAGCATTTT.

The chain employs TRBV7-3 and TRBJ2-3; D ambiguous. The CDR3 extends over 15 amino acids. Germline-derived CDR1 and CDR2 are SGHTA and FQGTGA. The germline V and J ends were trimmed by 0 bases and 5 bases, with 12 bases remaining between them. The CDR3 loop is CASSLTSLPGDTQYF. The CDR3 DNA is TGTGCCAGCAGCTTAACGTCCCTTCCAGGAGATACGCAGTATTTT.

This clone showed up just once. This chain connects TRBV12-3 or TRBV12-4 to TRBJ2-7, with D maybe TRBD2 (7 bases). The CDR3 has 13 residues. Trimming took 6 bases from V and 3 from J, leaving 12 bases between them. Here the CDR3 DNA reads TGTGCCAGCAGCGGGGGGCCCGGCTACGAGCAGTACTTC. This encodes CASSGGPGYEQYF.

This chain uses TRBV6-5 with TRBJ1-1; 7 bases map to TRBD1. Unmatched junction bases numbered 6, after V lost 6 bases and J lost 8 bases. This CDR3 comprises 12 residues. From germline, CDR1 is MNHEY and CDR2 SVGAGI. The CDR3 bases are TGTGCCAGCAGCTATAGGGGGCAGGAAGCTTTCTTT. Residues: CASSYRGQEAFF.

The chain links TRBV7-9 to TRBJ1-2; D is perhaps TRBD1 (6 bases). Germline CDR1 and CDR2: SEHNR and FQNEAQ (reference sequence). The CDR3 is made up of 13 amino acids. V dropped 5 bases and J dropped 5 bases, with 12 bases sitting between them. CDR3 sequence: CASSQGGAYGYTF. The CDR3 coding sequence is TGTGCCAGCAGCCAAGGGGGTGCTTATGGCTACACCTTC. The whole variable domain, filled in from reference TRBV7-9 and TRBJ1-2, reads DTGVSQNPRHKITKRGQNVTFRCDPISEHNRLYWYRQTLGQGPEFLTYFQNEAQLEKSRLLSDRFSAERPKGSFSTLEIQRTEQGDSAMYLCASSQGGAYGYTFGSGTRLTVV.

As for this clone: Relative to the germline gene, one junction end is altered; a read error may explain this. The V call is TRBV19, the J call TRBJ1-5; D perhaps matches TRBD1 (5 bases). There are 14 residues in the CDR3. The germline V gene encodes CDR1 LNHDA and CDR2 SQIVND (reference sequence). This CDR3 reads CASCMGGGGQPQHF. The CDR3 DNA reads TGTGCCAGTTGTATGGGTGGGGGAGGGCAGCCCCAGCATTTT.

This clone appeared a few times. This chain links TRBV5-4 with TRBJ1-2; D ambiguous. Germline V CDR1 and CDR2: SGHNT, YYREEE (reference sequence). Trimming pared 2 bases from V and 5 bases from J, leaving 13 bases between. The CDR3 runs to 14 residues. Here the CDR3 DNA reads TGTGCCAGCAGCTTTTTCGAATCAGCTTATGGCTACACCTTC. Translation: CASSFFESAYGYTF.

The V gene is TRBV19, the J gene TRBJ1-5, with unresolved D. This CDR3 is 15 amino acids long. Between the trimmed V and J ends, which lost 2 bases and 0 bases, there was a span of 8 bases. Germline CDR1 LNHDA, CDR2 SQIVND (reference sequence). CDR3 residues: CASSIRHNSNQPQHF. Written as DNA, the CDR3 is TGTGCCAGTAGTATACGGCACAATAGCAATCAGCCCCAGCATTTT.

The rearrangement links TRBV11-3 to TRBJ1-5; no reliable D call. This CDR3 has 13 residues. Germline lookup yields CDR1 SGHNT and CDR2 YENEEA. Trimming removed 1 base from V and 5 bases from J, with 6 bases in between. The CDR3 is CASSLGPDQPQHF. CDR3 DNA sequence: TGTGCCAGCAGCTTAGGACCGGATCAGCCCCAGCATTTT.

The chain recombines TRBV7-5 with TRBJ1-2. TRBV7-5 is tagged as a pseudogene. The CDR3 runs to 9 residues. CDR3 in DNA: TGTGCCAGACCTCAAGGCTACACCTTC. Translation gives CARPQGYTF.

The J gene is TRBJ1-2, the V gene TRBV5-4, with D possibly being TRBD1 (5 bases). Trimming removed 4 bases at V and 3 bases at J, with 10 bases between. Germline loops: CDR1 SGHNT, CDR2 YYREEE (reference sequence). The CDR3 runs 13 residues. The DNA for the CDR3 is TGTGCCAGCAGCCCGGGACGGGACTATGGCTACACCTTC. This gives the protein CASSPGRDYGYTF.

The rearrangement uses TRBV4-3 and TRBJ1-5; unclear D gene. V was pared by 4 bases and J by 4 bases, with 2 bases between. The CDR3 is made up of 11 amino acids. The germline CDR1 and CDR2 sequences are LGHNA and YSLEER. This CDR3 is CASSPNQPQHF. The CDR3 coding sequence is TGCGCCAGCAGCCCAAATCAGCCCCAGCATTTT.

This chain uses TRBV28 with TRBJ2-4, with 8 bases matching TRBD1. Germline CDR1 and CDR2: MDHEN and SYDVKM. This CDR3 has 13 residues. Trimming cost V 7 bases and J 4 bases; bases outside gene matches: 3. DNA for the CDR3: TGTGCCAGCACCAGACAGGGGAAAAACATTCAGTACTTC. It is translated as CASTRQGKNIQYF.

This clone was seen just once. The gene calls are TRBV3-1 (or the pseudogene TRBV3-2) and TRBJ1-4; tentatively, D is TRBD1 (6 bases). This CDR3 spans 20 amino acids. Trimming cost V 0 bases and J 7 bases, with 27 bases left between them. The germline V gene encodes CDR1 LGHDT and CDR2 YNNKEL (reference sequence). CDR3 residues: CASSQDPGQWGKKDGEKLFF. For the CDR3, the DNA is TGTGCCAGCAGCCAAGACCCCGGACAGTGGGGGAAAAAGGATGGTGAAAAACTGTTTTTT.

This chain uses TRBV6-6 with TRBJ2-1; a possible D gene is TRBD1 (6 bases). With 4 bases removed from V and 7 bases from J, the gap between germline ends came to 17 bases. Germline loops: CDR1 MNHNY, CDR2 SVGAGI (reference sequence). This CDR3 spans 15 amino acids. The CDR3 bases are TGTGCCAGCAGTTTTCTGAGTGGGGGCGGGAATGAGCAGTTCTTC. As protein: CASSFLSGGGNEQFF.

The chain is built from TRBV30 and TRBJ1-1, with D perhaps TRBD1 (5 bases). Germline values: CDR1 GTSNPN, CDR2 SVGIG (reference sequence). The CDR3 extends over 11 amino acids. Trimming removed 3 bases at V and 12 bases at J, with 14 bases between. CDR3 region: CAWSQGFGTFF. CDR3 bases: TGTGCCTGGAGCCAGGGTTTCGGAACTTTCTTT. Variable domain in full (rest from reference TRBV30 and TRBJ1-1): SQTIHQWPATLVQPVGSPLSLECTVEGTSNPNLYWYRQAAGRGLQLLFYSVGIGQISSEVPQNLSASRPQDRQFILSSKKLLLSDSGFYLCAWSQGFGTFFGQGTRLTVV.

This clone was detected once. CDR3 DNA sequence: TGTGCCAGCACTTGGGGTCGGGGGCCGATCACTGAAGCTTTCTTT. Translation gives CASTWGRGPITEAFF. The chain joins TRBV6-5 to TRBJ1-1; TRBD1 is a possible D gene (6 bases). V dropped 7 bases and J dropped 4 bases, with 19 bases sitting between them. Looked up from germline, CDR1 is MNHEY and CDR2 is SVGAGI. The CDR3 extends over 15 amino acids.

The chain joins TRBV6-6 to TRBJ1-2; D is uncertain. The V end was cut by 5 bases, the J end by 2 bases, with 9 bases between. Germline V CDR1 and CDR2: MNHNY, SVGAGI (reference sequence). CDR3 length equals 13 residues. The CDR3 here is CASSPGVNYGYTF. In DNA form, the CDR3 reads TGTGCCAGCAGTCCCGGGGTGAACTATGGCTACACCTTC.

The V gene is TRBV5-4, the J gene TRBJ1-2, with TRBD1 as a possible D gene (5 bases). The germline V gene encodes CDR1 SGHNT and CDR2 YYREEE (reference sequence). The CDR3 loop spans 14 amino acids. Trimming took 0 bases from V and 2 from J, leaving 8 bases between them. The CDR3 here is CASSLAGTNYGYTF. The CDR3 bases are TGTGCCAGCAGCTTGGCGGGGACCAACTATGGCTACACCTTC.

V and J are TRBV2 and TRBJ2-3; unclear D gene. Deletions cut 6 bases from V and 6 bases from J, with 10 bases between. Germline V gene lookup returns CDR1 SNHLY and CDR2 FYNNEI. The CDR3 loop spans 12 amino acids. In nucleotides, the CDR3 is TGTGCCAGCAGCGAGCGATGGGATACGCAGTATTTT. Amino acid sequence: CASSERWDTQYF.

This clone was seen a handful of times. The CDR3 is CASSFGTDNEQFF. CDR3 in DNA: TGTGCCAGCAGTTTTGGAACCGACAATGAGCAGTTCTTC. The chain links TRBV12-3 or TRBV12-4 to TRBJ2-1; D gene unclear. The CDR3 is 13 amino acids. V was clipped by 3 bases and J by 5 bases, with 8 bases between them.

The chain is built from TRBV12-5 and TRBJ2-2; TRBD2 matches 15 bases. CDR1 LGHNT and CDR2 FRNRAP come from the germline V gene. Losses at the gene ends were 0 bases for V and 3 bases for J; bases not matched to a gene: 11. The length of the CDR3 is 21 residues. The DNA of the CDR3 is TGTGCTAGTGGTTTGGTGGACCCGGGACTAGCGGGGGGAGCGTACACCGGGGAGCTGTTTTTT. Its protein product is CASGLVDPGLAGGAYTGELFF.

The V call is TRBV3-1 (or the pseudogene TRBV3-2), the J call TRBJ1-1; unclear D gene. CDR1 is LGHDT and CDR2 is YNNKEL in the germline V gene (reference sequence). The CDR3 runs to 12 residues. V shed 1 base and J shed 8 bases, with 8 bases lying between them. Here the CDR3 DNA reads TGTGCCAGCAGCCAAGTAAACGGGGAAGCTTTCTTT. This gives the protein CASSQVNGEAFF.

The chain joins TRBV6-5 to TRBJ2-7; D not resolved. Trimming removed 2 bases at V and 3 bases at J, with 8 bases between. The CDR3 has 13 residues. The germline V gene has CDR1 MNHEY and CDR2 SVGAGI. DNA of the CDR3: TGTGCCAGCAGTTACGACACCAACTACGAGCAGTACTTC. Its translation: CASSYDTNYEQYF.

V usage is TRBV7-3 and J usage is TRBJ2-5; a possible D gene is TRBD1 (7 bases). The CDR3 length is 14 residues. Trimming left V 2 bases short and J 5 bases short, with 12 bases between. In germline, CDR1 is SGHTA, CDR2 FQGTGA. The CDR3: CASSLAGGGETQYF. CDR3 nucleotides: TGTGCCAGCAGCTTAGCAGGGGGAGGCGAGACCCAGTACTTC. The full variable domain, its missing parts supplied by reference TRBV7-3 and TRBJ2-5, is GAGVSQTPSNKVTEKGKYVELRCDPISGHTALYWYRQSLGQGPEFLIYFQGTGAADDSGLPNDRFFAVRPEGSVSTLKIQRTERGDSAVYLCASSLAGGGETQYFGPGTRLLVL.

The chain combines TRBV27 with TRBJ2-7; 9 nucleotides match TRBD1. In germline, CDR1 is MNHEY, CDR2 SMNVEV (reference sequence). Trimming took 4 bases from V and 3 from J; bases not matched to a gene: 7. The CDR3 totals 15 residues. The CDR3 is CASSSLDRGRYEQYF. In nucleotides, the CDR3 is TGTGCCAGCAGTTCCTTGGACAGGGGCCGCTACGAGCAGTACTTC.

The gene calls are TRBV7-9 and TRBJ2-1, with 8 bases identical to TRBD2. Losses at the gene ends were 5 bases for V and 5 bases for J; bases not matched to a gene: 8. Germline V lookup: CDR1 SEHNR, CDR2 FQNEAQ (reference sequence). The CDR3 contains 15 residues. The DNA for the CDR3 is TGTGCCAGCAGCGGGGGGACTAGTTTCCACAATGAGCAGTTCTTC. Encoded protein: CASSGGTSFHNEQFF.

DNA of the CDR3: TGTGCCAGCAGCTTAATGTTAGGGAATGAGCAGTTCTTC. Its protein product is CASSLMLGNEQFF. This sequence joins TRBV11-3 and TRBJ2-1; no clear D gene. This CDR3 has 13 residues. V gave up 2 bases and J gave up 7 bases, with 9 bases separating them. CDR1 is SGHNT, CDR2 YENEEA, per germline.

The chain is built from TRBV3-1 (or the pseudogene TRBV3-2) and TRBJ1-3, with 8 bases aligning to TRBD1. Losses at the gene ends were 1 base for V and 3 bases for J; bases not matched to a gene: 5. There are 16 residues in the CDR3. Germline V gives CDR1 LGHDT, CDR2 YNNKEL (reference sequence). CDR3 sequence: CASSQGAGGNGNTIYF. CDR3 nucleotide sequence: TGTGCCAGCAGCCAAGGGGCAGGGGGCAATGGAAACACCATATATTTT.